This paragraph reports one TCR beta chain. Germline CDR1 is KGHSH and CDR2 is LQKENI. CDR3 size: 16 residues. The V end lost 4 bases, the J end lost 0 bases, and 13 bases lay between the germline ends. The sample originates from a study of blood T cell repertoires in COVID-19. Study summary: The United States, Italy and Spain supplied acute and convalescent COVID-19 samples. PBMCs, B-cell-depleted T cells, or T cells provided the cDNA or gDNA that made up the material.

In the source study's methods: Counts of nucleated cells, estimated from reference gene primer amplification, were obtained. Repertoires were generated with immunoSEQ multiplex PCR, while TCRdb's copy carries only in-frame clones and drops some. V and J calls plus clone size are reproduced from that table; the DNA served to infer D and trimming. Of about 120,000 clones in the sample, 75% to 90% were seen once. Enrolment of Seattle patients took place during active infection, and they were followed longitudinally. The chain uses TRBV18 and TRBJ2-4, with TRBD1 as a possible D gene (6 bases). What was sequenced was peripheral blood. The TCR was taken from a man aged 55 to 70 with COVID-19, enrolled during active disease. CDR3 nucleotides: TGTGCCAGCTCACAACTTACAGGGCTAGCCAAAAACATTCAGTACTTC. Amino acids: CASSQLTGLAKNIQYF.